This TCR beta chain stems from a study of T cell changes during pregnancy in multiple sclerosis. TCRdb's table, derived via immunoSEQ multiplex PCR, lists solely in-frame clones and lacks some. The repertoire consists of around 110,000 clones, with less than 95% occurring once and the leading ten covering roughly 1.7%. The CDR3 length is 12 residues. V dropped 8 bases and J dropped 8 bases, with 13 bases sitting between them. Germline CDR1 and CDR2: SGHTA and FQGTGA. This clonotype was obtained from a female donor with multiple sclerosis, enrolled in a pregnancy study. The sample in question was peripheral blood, obtained after pregnancy. The genes are TRBV7-3 and TRBJ2-1; D unclear. In nucleotides, the CDR3 is TGTGCCAGCGGAGTAGGTCACGATGAGCAGTTCTTC. This sequence encodes CASGVGHDEQFF.